The 25 T cell receptor beta chains below come from one sample, sequenced in a study of blood T cells in healthy people across ages. A second PCR of roughly 7 to 11 cycles used a sample-barcoded 5' primer and a J-beta primer mix. TCRdb analysed the 5' RACE reads with MiXCR anew, one entry per CDR3 protein. The sample yields 1.5 million to 2 million distinct CDR3 sequences, less than 50% seen once. The specimen was blood. These receptors were taken from a woman in her 40s in good health.

This clonotype was detected only a few times. This sequence joins TRBV6-2 or TRBV6-3 and TRBJ2-1, with a tentative D call TRBD1 (5 bases). Germline V CDR1 and CDR2: MNHEY, SVGEGT. The germline V and J ends were trimmed by 7 bases and 2 bases, with 15 bases remaining between them. The CDR3 spans 15 residues. The DNA of the CDR3 is TGTGCCAGCAACTCAGATGGGGCACCCTACAATGAGCAGTTCTTC. Its protein product is CASNSDGAPYNEQFF.

This clonotype showed up just a few times. The chain employs TRBV6-5 and TRBJ2-1; 10 nucleotides agree with TRBD1. V dropped 1 base and J dropped 5; count of bases not matched to a gene: 5. The CDR3 totals 16 residues. CDR1 MNHEY and CDR2 SVGAGI come from the germline V gene. The CDR3 spells CASSYWGQGSNNEQFF. The CDR3, as DNA: TGTGCCAGCAGTTACTGGGGACAGGGGAGCAACAATGAGCAGTTCTTC.

This chain joins TRBV27 and TRBJ2-1, with 12 positions matching TRBD2. Trimming removed 5 bases from V and 5 bases from J; junction bases left unmatched: 13. The CDR3 covers 18 residues. In germline, CDR1 is MNHEY, CDR2 SMNVEV (reference sequence). This CDR3 reads CASSLDGLAGRRNNEQFF. The DNA for the CDR3 is TGTGCCAGCAGTCTAGATGGACTAGCGGGGAGGAGGAACAATGAGCAGTTCTTC.

This clonotype appeared a few times. V is TRBV27 and J is TRBJ2-3; tentatively, D is TRBD2 (5 bases). V lost 2 bases to trimming and J lost 6 bases, with 12 bases between them. CDR3 size: 14 residues. The germline CDR1 and CDR2 sequences are MNHEY and SMNVEV (reference sequence). In DNA, the CDR3 is TGTGCCAGCAGTTTAGCGGACTCCGGTGATACGCAGTATTTT. Protein: CASSLADSGDTQYF.

The rearrangement joins TRBV29-1 to TRBJ2-3, with 9 bases identical to TRBD1. Germline V gene data show CDR1 as SQVTM and CDR2 as ANQGSEA. Losses at the gene ends were 7 bases for V and 4 bases for J; bases not matched to a gene: 6. The CDR3 sequence is 13 residues long. CDR3 loop: CSGRQGEADTQYF. Here the CDR3 DNA reads TGCAGCGGTAGACAGGGGGAAGCAGATACGCAGTATTTT.

This clonotype was recorded once. The rearrangement links TRBV4-2 to TRBJ1-1, with no clear D. The CDR3 is 20 amino acids. CDR1 is LGHNA, CDR2 YNFKEQ, per germline. Trimming shortened V by 1 base and J by 1 base, and 25 bases separated the two germline ends. The DNA for the CDR3 is TGTGCCAGCAGCCAAGTGTTCGGGCCCGCAATCCAAACGACGAACACTGAAGCTTTCTTT. Protein product: CASSQVFGPAIQTTNTEAFF.

V usage is TRBV28 and J usage is TRBJ2-4; TRBD2 matches 10 bases. Gene TRBJ2-7 matches the end of the DNA better, so the J call may be wrong. The CDR3 contains 16 residues. Germline CDR1 reads MDHEN; CDR2 reads SYDVKM. CDR3: CASSYTSGNLRYEQYF. CDR3 nucleotides: TGTGCCAGCAGCTATACTAGCGGGAACTTGAGGTACGAGCAGTACTTC.

V and J are TRBV5-1 and TRBJ2-4, with 12 bases identical to TRBD2. Germline V gives CDR1 SGHRS, CDR2 YFSETQ. After removal of 4 bases from V and 2 bases from J, the junction contained 16 bases not matched to a gene. CDR3 size: 20 residues. The CDR3 is CASSPSSGGVQRLTKNIQYF. As DNA, the CDR3 is TGCGCCAGCAGCCCTTCTAGCGGGGGGGTCCAGCGATTGACCAAAAACATTCAGTACTTC.

The gene calls are TRBV12-3 or TRBV12-4 and TRBJ1-4, with D hard to call. The CDR3 contains 13 residues. V was trimmed by 5 bases and J by 7 bases, leaving 11 bases between them. The CDR3 loop reads CASSLNHGEKLFF. In DNA, the CDR3 is TGTGCCAGCAGTCTCAATCACGGTGAAAAACTGTTTTTT.

The gene calls are TRBV6-4 and TRBJ2-6; D is ambiguous. Per the germline V gene, CDR1 is MRHNA and CDR2 is SNTAGT. Between the trimmed V and J ends, which lost 2 bases and 0 bases, there was a span of 5 bases. The CDR3 is 15 residues long. In nucleotides, the CDR3 is TGTGCCAGCAGTGACCATTACTCTGGGGCCAACGTCCTGACTTTC. This codes for CASSDHYSGANVLTF.

The chain links TRBV2 to TRBJ2-1; 11 positions agree with TRBD2. Germline CDR1 and CDR2: SNHLY and FYNNEI. Trimming removed 6 bases from V and 6 bases from J; junction bases left unmatched: 7. The CDR3 covers 15 residues. The CDR3 DNA is TGTGCCAGCAGGGATAGCGGGGGGGCCAGCAATGAGCAGTTCTTC. This encodes CASRDSGGASNEQFF.

The chain links TRBV7-2 to TRBJ2-7; 8 nucleotides agree with TRBD1. The germline V gene encodes CDR1 SGHTA and CDR2 FQGNSA. Trimming cost V 5 bases and J 1 base; bases outside gene matches: 4. The CDR3 runs to 14 residues. For the CDR3, the DNA is TGTGCCAGCAGCGGGACAGGTGATTCCTACGAGCAGTACTTC. Amino acids: CASSGTGDSYEQYF.

The chain uses TRBV19 and TRBJ1-1; TRBD1 agrees at 7 bases. Trimming took 2 bases from V and 8 from J; bases not matched to a gene: 5. The CDR3 spans 13 residues. Germline V gene lookup returns CDR1 LNHDA and CDR2 SQIVND (reference sequence). The CDR3 here is CASSITGATEAFF. The CDR3 DNA is TGTGCCAGTAGTATAACAGGGGCGACCGAAGCTTTCTTT.

In this sample, this clonotype turned up a few times. V gene TRBV20-1 combines with J gene TRBJ2-6, with D possibly TRBD2 on 6 matching bases. The CDR3 length is 16 residues. V lost 6 bases and J lost 0, with 15 bases in between. The germline V gene has CDR1 DFQATT and CDR2 SNEGSKA (reference sequence). CDR3 protein: CSAPGDRHSGANVLTF. The CDR3 DNA reads as TGCAGTGCCCCGGGGGACCGACACTCTGGGGCCAACGTCCTGACTTTC.

This clonotype was picked up a small number of times. This chain connects TRBV6-2 or TRBV6-3 to TRBJ2-3, with 7 bases identical to TRBD1. Losses at the gene ends were 5 bases for V and 4 bases for J; bases not matched to a gene: 12. From germline, CDR1 is MNHEY and CDR2 SVGEGT. The CDR3 runs to 16 residues. CDR3 amino acids: CASSLRQGSLADTQYF. CDR3 coding DNA: TGTGCCAGCAGTCTACGACAGGGCTCTCTGGCAGATACGCAGTATTTT.

V usage is TRBV4-3 and J usage is TRBJ2-2; 16 nucleotides align to TRBD2. CDR1 is LGHNA, CDR2 YSLEER, per germline. Trimming cost V 2 bases and J 7 bases; bases outside gene matches: 7. The CDR3 is 18 residues long. The CDR3 sequence is CASSQPGLAGGAIGELFF. The CDR3 bases are TGCGCCAGCAGCCAACCGGGACTAGCGGGGGGGGCGATCGGGGAGCTGTTTTTT.

This clonotype was observed a few times. The rearrangement uses TRBV5-1 and TRBJ2-1; D might be TRBD1 (6 bases). This CDR3 region has 15 residues. Trimming pared 2 bases from V and 2 bases from J, leaving 11 bases between. Germline V CDR1 and CDR2: SGHRS, YFSETQ. This chain's CDR3 is CASSLRDTTYNEQFF. The CDR3 DNA sequence: TGCGCCAGCAGCTTACGGGACACAACCTACAATGAGCAGTTCTTC.

CDR3 DNA sequence: TGTGCCAGCAGCCAAGCTTTAACACTGAACACTGAAGCTTTCTTT. Its translation: CASSQALTLNTEAFF. The rearrangement links TRBV14 to TRBJ1-1; no definite D call. CDR3 length: 15 amino acids. CDR1 and CDR2 (germline): SGHDN, FVKESK. V was clipped by 1 base and J by 0 bases, with 9 bases between them.

This clonotype was picked up many times. The rearrangement joins TRBV28 to TRBJ2-1; 12 bases match TRBD2. V shed 7 bases and J 8 bases; nucleotides not matched to a gene: 12. This CDR3 is built from 16 residues. Germline V gene sequence: CDR1 MDHEN, CDR2 SYDVKM. CDR3 coding DNA: TGTGCCAGCAACTTATCACCTAGCGGGGGGGCCTATGAGCAGTTCTTC. Residues: CASNLSPSGGAYEQFF.

This clonotype appeared a few times. This rearrangement joins TRBV10-3 to TRBJ2-7; D not certain. CDR1 is ENHRY, CDR2 SYGVKD, per germline. The CDR3 runs to 14 residues. Trimming stripped 2 bases from V and 0 bases from J, with 8 bases between. CDR3 loop: CAISEPTSSYEQYF. CDR3 coding DNA: TGTGCCATCAGTGAGCCGACCAGCTCCTACGAGCAGTACTTC.

This clonotype was seen a handful of times. V and J are TRBV20-1 and TRBJ2-7; TRBD2 matches at 10 bases. The CDR3 extends over 16 amino acids. The germline V gene has CDR1 DFQATT and CDR2 SNEGSKA (reference sequence). CDR3 residues: CSADPLAGVNSYEQYF. The CDR3 region has the DNA TGCAGCGCCGACCCGCTAGCGGGGGTCAACTCCTACGAGCAGTACTTC.

The rearrangement links TRBV20-1 to TRBJ1-2; D is undetermined. Germline CDR1 DFQATT, CDR2 SNEGSKA (reference sequence). The CDR3 totals 15 residues. With 0 bases removed from V and 0 bases from J, the gap between germline ends came to 11 bases. CDR3 protein: CSAREQRITNYGYTF. The CDR3 DNA is TGCAGTGCTAGAGAACAAAGAATTACTAACTATGGCTACACCTTC.

This clonotype was picked up a small number of times. This chain connects TRBV2 to TRBJ2-1; D may match TRBD1 or TRBD2 (5 bases each). CDR1 and CDR2 (germline): SNHLY, FYNNEI. There are 13 residues in the CDR3. Trimming shortened V by 3 bases and J by 3 bases, and 6 bases separated the two germline ends. CDR3 nucleotides: TGTGCCAGCAGTGATGGGGGCTACAATGAGCAGTTCTTC. It encodes CASSDGGYNEQFF.

This clonotype was observed a single time. This sequence joins TRBV20-1 and TRBJ2-4, with D perhaps matching TRBD1 or TRBD2 (6 bases each). The CDR3 contains 15 residues. Germline CDR1 and CDR2: DFQATT and SNEGSKA (reference sequence). The germline V and J ends were trimmed by 5 bases and 4 bases, with 18 bases remaining between them. The CDR3 DNA sequence: TGCAGTGCTGAGGGGGGACGAGCGGCGAAAAACATTCAGTACTTC. It codes for CSAEGGRAAKNIQYF.

The chain employs TRBV4-3 and TRBJ2-7, with no clear D. The DNA end is more similar to TRBJ2-5, so the J call may be wrong. CDR1 and CDR2 from the germline V gene are LGHNA and YSLEER. The CDR3 extends over 15 amino acids. The CDR3 nucleotides are TGCGCCAGCAGCCAAGATGGCGTGGGTAGGGAGACCCAGTACTTC. It yields the protein CASSQDGVGRETQYF.